Shown below are 32 T cell receptor beta chains from a single sample sequenced in a study of low-dose radiotherapy and immunotherapy resistance in tumors. Alpha- and beta-chain coverage of first-strand cDNA came from TRAV- and TRBV-specific primers. It was with a constant-region primer and a V-primer adapter that TCRs were amplified over roughly 19 PCR cycles. TCRdb re-called the reads with MiXCR, one entry per CDR3 protein. This table has 8,500 to 14,000 distinct CDR3 sequences, about 62% appearing once. The receptors shown here come from a human donor with advanced metastatic prostate, ovarian, gallbladder or colorectal cancer (not recorded which). This table probably holds off-target reads from a library built for another chain.

The chain employs TRBV28 and TRBJ1-2; D is possibly TRBD1 (5 bases). The germline gives CDR1 MDHEN, CDR2 SYDVKM. The CDR3 covers 15 residues. Trimming cost V 6 bases and J 8 bases, with 22 bases left between them. CDR3 in DNA: TGTGCCAGCAGCCTGATGCAGGGAGGACTAGGCGGCTACACCTTC. Translating gives CASSLMQGGLGGYTF.

The chain employs TRBV4-3 and TRBJ1-5, with 7 bases fitting TRBD1. The CDR3 consists of 14 residues. Germline V gene data show CDR1 as LGHNA and CDR2 as YSLEER. V shed 4 bases and J 3 bases; nucleotides not matched to a gene: 3. The CDR3 DNA is TGCGCCAGCAGCCTCGGGACAGTCAATCAGCCCCAGCATTTT. Protein product: CASSLGTVNQPQHF.

The rearrangement uses TRBV15 and TRBJ2-7; D gene ambiguous. Germline CDR1 reads LNHNV; CDR2 reads YYDKDF (reference sequence). CDR3 length: 14 residues. CDR3 protein: CAHRPPATSREQYF. The CDR3 DNA is TGTGCGCACCGCCCGCCGGCGACTTCTCGGGAGCAGTACTTC.

This clonotype has just one count. The chain carries TRBV7-9 and TRBJ1-1, with unresolved D. The V end was cut by 1 base, the J end by 7 bases, with 7 bases between. CDR1 is SEHNR, CDR2 FQNEAQ, per germline (reference sequence). The CDR3 runs 12 residues. CDR3 residues: CASSLETGEAFF. In nucleotides, the CDR3 is TGTGCCAGCAGCTTAGAAACGGGTGAAGCTTTCTTT.

This clonotype was seen a single time. V and J are TRBV6-2 or TRBV6-3 and TRBJ2-3; D call uncertain. The V end lost 6 bases, the J end lost 1 base, and 11 bases lay between the germline ends. CDR1 MNHEY and CDR2 SVGEGT come from the germline V gene. CDR3 size: 14 residues. CDR3 residues: CASSRTQGTDTQYF. CDR3 bases: TGTGCCAGCAGCCGGACCCAGGGCACAGATACGCAGTATTTT.

This clonotype was seen once. This sequence joins TRBV7-2 and TRBJ2-1; D ambiguous. This CDR3 has 12 amino acids. V was shortened by 5 bases and J by 6 bases, with 8 bases between the two germline ends. Germline V gene sequence: CDR1 SGHTA, CDR2 FQGNSA. The DNA for the CDR3 is TGTGCCAGCAGCCCACCCGCCAATGAGCAGTTCTTC. It encodes CASSPPANEQFF. The whole variable domain, filled in from reference TRBV7-2 and TRBJ2-1, reads GAGVSQSPSNKVTEKGKDVELRCDPISGHTALYWYRQSLGQGLEFLIYFQGNSAPDKSGLPSDRFSAERTGGSVSTLTIQRTQQEDSAVYLCASSPPANEQFFGPGTRLTVL.

This clonotype was recorded only once. The gene calls are TRBV6-2 or TRBV6-3 and TRBJ1-2, with TRBD1 matching 8 bases. With 7 bases clipped from V and 4 bases from J, the junction kept 8 bases outside the gene matches. This CDR3 is 14 amino acids long. Looked up from germline, CDR1 is MNHEY and CDR2 is SVGEGT. The DNA of the CDR3 is TGTGCCAGCACAAGCCAGGGGGCGGGCTATGGCTACACCTTC. Amino acid sequence: CASTSQGAGYGYTF.

Only a few counts were recorded for this clonotype. This chain uses TRBV6-2 or TRBV6-3 with TRBJ2-7; TRBD1 matches 7 bases. Germline V gene data show CDR1 as MNHEY and CDR2 as SVGEGT. This CDR3 is 15 amino acids long. Trimming removed 4 bases from V and 1 base from J; junction bases left unmatched: 7. The CDR3 region has the DNA TGTGCCAGCAGTTCAATGACAGGGCAGTCCTACGAGCAGTACTTC. Amino acids: CASSSMTGQSYEQYF.

The chain links TRBV5-1 to TRBJ2-1, with TRBD2 matching 12 bases. This CDR3 is 17 amino acids long. Trimming removed 4 bases from V and 8 bases from J; junction bases left unmatched: 13. Germline V gives CDR1 SGHRS, CDR2 YFSETQ. CDR3 coding DNA: TGCGCCAGCAGCCCTGGGGTAGGACTAGCGGGAATGTATGAGCAGTTCTTC. It encodes CASSPGVGLAGMYEQFF.

The J gene is TRBJ2-1, the V gene TRBV7-8; 7 bases align to TRBD2. V dropped 0 bases and J dropped 4; count of bases not matched to a gene: 6. Germline loops: CDR1 SGHVS, CDR2 FQNEAQ. The CDR3 sequence is 16 residues long. The CDR3 sequence: CASSLASQRGYNEQFF. CDR3 coding DNA: TGTGCCAGCAGCTTAGCGTCCCAGCGGGGATACAATGAGCAGTTCTTC.

This clonotype occurred once. The CDR3 reads CANSGGDNEQFF. CDR3 nucleotide sequence: TGTGCCAATAGCGGGGGGGACAATGAGCAGTTCTTC. The chain joins TRBV10-3 to TRBJ2-1; 11 bases are a match to TRBD2. After removal of 10 bases from V and 5 bases from J, the junction contained 1 base not matched to a gene. Germline assignment: CDR1 ENHRY and CDR2 SYGVKD. The CDR3 is made up of 12 amino acids.

The chain couples TRBV4-1 to TRBJ2-5, with unresolved D. Per the germline V gene, CDR1 is MGHRA and CDR2 is YSYEKL. CDR3 length equals 16 residues. V gave up 0 bases and J gave up 1 base, with 12 bases separating them. CDR3 region: CASSQEVLLFQETQYF. The CDR3 DNA reads as TGCGCCAGCAGCCAAGAAGTCCTACTATTCCAAGAGACCCAGTACTTC.

The chain couples TRBV7-2 to TRBJ1-4, with D perhaps TRBD1 (5 bases). Germline V gene data show CDR1 as SGHTA and CDR2 as FQGNSA. CDR3 size: 17 residues. The V gene lost 2 bases and the J gene lost 0 bases, with 13 bases spanning the gap. The CDR3: CASSLRGAPATNEKLFF. CDR3 DNA: TGTGCCAGCAGCTTACGTGGGGCTCCTGCAACTAATGAAAAACTGTTTTTT. The full variable domain, completed using reference TRBV7-2 and TRBJ1-4, is GAGVSQSPSNKVTEKGKDVELRCDPISGHTALYWYRQSLGQGLEFLIYFQGNSAPDKSGLPSDRFSAERTGGSVSTLTIQRTQQEDSAVYLCASSLRGAPATNEKLFFGSGTQLSVL.

This sequence joins TRBV12-3 or TRBV12-4 and TRBJ1-5, with TRBD1 matching over 7 bases. The CDR3 contains 14 residues. The J segment lost 4 bases and the V segment lost 5 bases, leaving 5 bases of the junction unmatched. The CDR3 DNA reads TGTGCCAGCAGTCCAACAGGGGATAATCAGCCCCAGCATTTT. Protein sequence: CASSPTGDNQPQHF.

This rearrangement joins TRBV6-2 or TRBV6-3 to TRBJ2-1; 13 nucleotides match TRBD2. The CDR3 extends over 15 amino acids. Germline values: CDR1 MNHEY, CDR2 SVGEGT. V was clipped by 7 bases and J by 7 bases; unmatched bases: 7. The CDR3 loop reads CASTRGLAGTNEQFF. The CDR3 DNA reads TGTGCCAGCACCAGGGGACTAGCGGGAACTAATGAGCAGTTCTTC.

CDR3 sequence: CATKPGDGANVLTF. The CDR3 DNA reads as TGCGCCACCAAACCCGGGGACGGGGCCAACGTCCTGACTTTC. V gene TRBV23-1 combines with J gene TRBJ2-6, with D perhaps assigned TRBD1 or TRBD2 (5 bases each). TRBV23-1 is identified as an open reading frame with a role that is uncertain. CDR3 length equals 14 residues. Between the trimmed V and J ends, which lost 10 bases and 4 bases, there was a span of 14 bases.

The chain employs TRBV4-2 and TRBJ1-3, with D possibly matching TRBD1 (6 bases). Trimming removed 1 base at V and 0 bases at J, with 13 bases between. Per the germline V gene, CDR1 is LGHNA and CDR2 is YNFKEQ. The CDR3 runs to 17 residues. This CDR3 is CASSQALDRSSGNTIYF. The CDR3 nucleotides read TGTGCCAGCAGCCAAGCCCTGGACAGAAGCTCTGGAAACACCATATATTTT.

The sample holds one count of this clonotype. V gene TRBV10-3 combines with J gene TRBJ2-5; 11 bases map to TRBD1. The V gene's germline CDR1 is ENHRY and CDR2 SYGVKD. V lost 6 bases and J lost 5; bases outside the gene matches: 2. CDR3 length equals 13 residues. The chain's CDR3 is CAISGTGGETQYF. CDR3 in DNA: TGTGCCATCAGCGGGACAGGGGGGGAGACCCAGTACTTC.

The J gene is TRBJ2-7, the V gene TRBV6-6; D unclear. From germline, CDR1 is MNHNY and CDR2 SVGAGI (reference sequence). The CDR3 length is 13 residues. Trimming pared 6 bases from V and 0 bases from J, leaving 9 bases between. The CDR3 spells CASRVTSSYEQYF. The CDR3 DNA sequence: TGTGCCAGCAGGGTCACGAGCTCCTACGAGCAGTACTTC.

The chain carries TRBV7-6 and TRBJ2-5; D is unresolved. This CDR3 contains 13 residues. Trimming cost V 3 bases and J 2 bases, with 7 bases left between them. Germline V CDR1 and CDR2: SGHVS, FNYEAQ. CDR3 in amino acids: CASSLGLQETQYF. The CDR3 DNA reads TGTGCCAGCAGCTTGGGTCTTCAAGAGACCCAGTACTTC.

The chain carries TRBV11-2 and TRBJ2-1, with D perhaps matching TRBD1 (5 bases). The ends were cut back, 1 base at V and 9 bases at J, with 22 bases in the middle. Germline V gene lookup returns CDR1 SGHAT and CDR2 FQNNGV. The CDR3 totals 17 residues. This CDR3 is CASSLVMRTRYVIEQFF. In DNA form, the CDR3 reads TGTGCCAGCAGCTTAGTTATGCGGACAAGGTACGTCATTGAGCAGTTCTTC.

The chain joins TRBV4-3 to TRBJ2-7; 11 bases line up with TRBD2. Germline values: CDR1 LGHNA, CDR2 YSLEER. J gave up 3 bases and V 4 bases, and 5 bases lay outside the gene matches. This CDR3 comprises 15 residues. As DNA, the CDR3 is TGCGCCAGCAGCCGTACCGGGACTAGCGGCTACGAGCAGTACTTC. It yields the protein CASSRTGTSGYEQYF.

The chain combines TRBV6-1 with TRBJ1-2, with D possibly matching TRBD1 (5 bases). Germline CDR1 MNHNS, CDR2 SASEGT. The V end was cut by 0 bases, the J end by 4 bases, with 12 bases between. The CDR3 is 15 residues long. The DNA for the CDR3 is TGTGCCAGCAGTGAAGCGGTACAGGACTCCTATGGCTACACCTTC. Translated: CASSEAVQDSYGYTF.

The V gene is TRBV12-3 or TRBV12-4, the J gene TRBJ2-7, with TRBD2 identical over 9 bases. The CDR3 loop spans 15 amino acids. V shed 6 bases, J shed 5 bases, and the junction held 11 bases outside the gene matches. The CDR3, as DNA: TGTGCCAGCAGCCCGATTGGCGGGAGGGCCCACGAGCAGTACTTC. It codes for CASSPIGGRAHEQYF.

This clonotype came up once. The J gene is TRBJ2-3, the V gene TRBV7-2, with 11 bases matching TRBD2. V gave up 5 bases and J gave up 1 base; unmatched junction bases: 5. CDR1 is SGHTA and CDR2 is FQGNSA in the germline V gene. CDR3 length: 16 amino acids. CDR3 residues: CASSGSTSGGTDTQYF. For the CDR3, the DNA is TGTGCCAGCAGCGGATCGACTAGCGGGGGCACAGATACGCAGTATTTT.

The chain uses TRBV12-3 or TRBV12-4 and TRBJ1-5; 7 nucleotides line up with TRBD1. V lost 6 bases, J lost 6 bases, and 5 bases stayed unmatched. This CDR3 has 13 amino acids. The CDR3 bases are TGTGCCAGCAGGCGGACAGGAGGTCAGCCCCAGCATTTT. This translates into CASRRTGGQPQHF.

The J gene is TRBJ2-2, the V gene TRBV5-1; tentative D call: TRBD2 (6 bases). V lost 1 base and J lost 6, with 22 bases in between. This CDR3 comprises 18 residues. In germline, CDR1 is SGHRS, CDR2 YFSETQ. The CDR3, as DNA: TGCGCCAGCAGCTTGCAGCCCCCGGGACTCGGTTACGCCGGGGAGCTGTTTTTT. Translated, it gives CASSLQPPGLGYAGELFF.

CDR3 DNA sequence: TGCGCCAGCAGCCAAGGGGCGGATAAGGCACCCGAGCAGTACTTC. As protein: CASSQGADKAPEQYF. J is TRBJ2-7 and V is TRBV4-3; no firm D call. Trimming took 1 base from V and 6 from J, leaving 16 bases between them. This CDR3 has 15 amino acids. The germline gives CDR1 LGHNA, CDR2 YSLEER.

This clonotype has just a few counts. The chain uses TRBV12-5 and TRBJ1-1; no clear D gene. The CDR3 is 13 residues long. Germline V gene lookup returns CDR1 LGHNT and CDR2 FRNRAP. The V end lost 0 bases, the J end lost 6 bases, and 8 bases lay between the germline ends. CDR3 in amino acids: CASGLVPRAEAFF. CDR3 nucleotide sequence: TGTGCTAGTGGTTTGGTACCTCGCGCTGAAGCTTTCTTT.

The chain combines TRBV14 with TRBJ2-1, with TRBD1 as a possible D gene (6 bases). The germline gives CDR1 SGHDN, CDR2 FVKESK. With 4 bases removed from V and 0 bases from J, the gap between germline ends came to 10 bases. The CDR3 runs to 15 residues. CDR3 amino acids: CASSRQVDSYNEQFF. The DNA of the CDR3 is TGTGCCAGCAGCCGACAGGTCGACTCCTACAATGAGCAGTTCTTC.

V usage is TRBV6-1 and J usage is TRBJ2-7; D remains ambiguous. The ends were cut back, 6 bases at V and 2 bases at J, with 23 bases in the middle. The CDR3 runs 17 residues. The germline V gene has CDR1 MNHNS and CDR2 SASEGT. The CDR3 sequence is CASSLVARATGPYEQYF. As DNA, the CDR3 is TGTGCCAGCAGCCTTGTCGCCCGGGCTACCGGTCCCTACGAGCAGTACTTC.

The chain joins TRBV20-1 to TRBJ1-4, with D possibly matching TRBD1 (6 bases). CDR3 length: 14 residues. Germline CDR1 DFQATT, CDR2 SNEGSKA (reference sequence). Trimming left V 0 bases short and J 4 bases short, with 9 bases between. The CDR3 reads CSARDGGSNEKLFF. The CDR3 nucleotides are TGCAGTGCTAGAGATGGGGGCAGTAATGAAAAACTGTTTTTT.